One sample yielded the 26 T cell receptor beta chains listed below, sequenced in a study of vaccination and CD4 T cells after COVID-19. The Oncomine TCR Beta short-read assay was applied to DNA of cultured CD4+ T cells. Each CDR3 protein is one row after TCRdb ran MiXCR on the PCR reads. The top ten hold about 35% of the sample, which has 5,000 to 7,000 distinct CDR3 sequences, roughly 35% seen once. The sample's treatment: approximately nine-day PBMC culture with coronavirus spike peptide pools or control peptides (ViraFEST assay). CD4+ T-cell collection from the unexposed donor predated the COVID-19 pandemic (2011-2018). These receptors have no identified antigens. Sequencing used CD4+ T cells from blood, cultured in vitro. These TCRs come from a human donor in good health.

This clonotype was counted between two and nine times. The rearrangement joins TRBV19 to TRBJ1-5; TRBD1 matches 9 bases. The CDR3 has 17 amino acids. The V segment lost 6 bases and the J segment 2 bases; nucleotides outside the gene matches: 11. Germline-derived CDR1 and CDR2 are LNHDA and SQIVND (reference sequence). CDR3 residues: CASRMTGGGLGNQPQHF. CDR3 DNA: TGTGCCAGTAGGATGACAGGGGGTGGTTTAGGCAATCAGCCCCAGCATTTT.

This clonotype was seen a handful of times. The chain joins TRBV7-9 to TRBJ2-1, with D perhaps matching TRBD1 or TRBD2 (6 bases each). The germline V gene has CDR1 SEHNR and CDR2 FQNEAQ (reference sequence). Deletions cut 10 bases from V and 6 bases from J, with 13 bases between. The CDR3 extends over 12 amino acids. The CDR3 DNA is TGTGCCATGGGGGGCCTAGCCAATGAGCAGTTCTTC. Translated, it gives CAMGGLANEQFF.

The chain carries TRBV7-8 and TRBJ1-1; D possibly corresponds to TRBD1 (5 bases). The ends were cut back, 3 bases at V and 4 bases at J, with 9 bases in the middle. Germline V gene sequence: CDR1 SGHVS, CDR2 FQNEAQ. There are 13 residues in the CDR3. CDR3 region: CASSFDRGTEAFF. CDR3 sequence (DNA): TGTGCCAGCAGCTTTGACAGAGGCACTGAAGCTTTCTTT.

This clonotype has just a few counts. V is TRBV27 and J is TRBJ1-1, with D perhaps TRBD1 (5 bases). The CDR3 has 16 amino acids. Germline loops: CDR1 MNHEY, CDR2 SMNVEV (reference sequence). V lost 2 bases, J lost 5 bases, and 18 bases lay in between. Here the CDR3 DNA reads TGTGCCAGCAGTTTACTCACACACCGGGAGGGGACTGAAGCTTTCTTT. Its translation: CASSLLTHREGTEAFF.

The chain employs TRBV7-3 and TRBJ2-5, with D unresolved. The length of the CDR3 is 13 residues. Trimming took 5 bases from V and 9 from J, leaving 16 bases between them. The germline V gene has CDR1 SGHTA and CDR2 FQGTGA. This CDR3 is CASSPSRENPQYF. The CDR3 DNA follows: TGTGCCAGCAGCCCCAGTAGGGAAAATCCCCAGTACTTC.

The chain recombines TRBV19 with TRBJ1-6; 9 nucleotides match TRBD1. CDR3 length: 15 residues. Germline V gives CDR1 LNHDA, CDR2 SQIVND (reference sequence). Trimming removed 6 bases from V and 6 bases from J; junction bases left unmatched: 6. CDR3 region: CASRPTGGPNSPLHF. CDR3 bases: TGTGCCAGTAGACCCACAGGGGGCCCTAATTCACCCCTCCACTTT.

This clonotype appeared a few times. J is TRBJ1-2 and V is TRBV5-4; 7 bases map to TRBD1. Germline CDR1 reads SGHNT; CDR2 reads YYREEE (reference sequence). This CDR3 contains 16 residues. The junction had 9 bases not matched to a gene; V was cut back by 4 bases and J by 0 bases. The CDR3 spells CASSPRGTATNYGYTF. The CDR3 DNA reads as TGTGCCAGCAGCCCACGGGGGACAGCGACTAACTATGGCTACACCTTC.

This clonotype turned up a few times. The chain uses TRBV7-3 and TRBJ1-1; D may be TRBD1 (5 bases). The CDR3 length is 13 residues. The V gene's germline CDR1 is SGHTA and CDR2 FQGTGA. Trimming pared 4 bases from V and 2 bases from J, leaving 8 bases between. CDR3 amino acids: CASSSRGNTEAFF. The CDR3 DNA sequence: TGTGCCAGCAGCTCTAGGGGAAACACTGAAGCTTTCTTT.

The genes are TRBV7-9 and TRBJ2-2; 8 bases match TRBD1. This CDR3 is built from 15 residues. Germline CDR1 SEHNR, CDR2 FQNEAQ (reference sequence). Trimming took 2 bases from V and 5 from J; bases not matched to a gene: 4. The CDR3 loop is CASSLSGGVTGELFF. CDR3 DNA: TGTGCCAGCAGCTTATCAGGGGGCGTTACCGGGGAGCTGTTTTTT.

In its sample, this clonotype was seen a few times. V gene TRBV6-1 combines with J gene TRBJ2-7; D is perhaps TRBD1 or TRBD2 (5 bases each). CDR3 length: 14 residues. The germline V gene encodes CDR1 MNHNS and CDR2 SASEGT. Trimming cost V 4 bases and J 2 bases, with 12 bases left between them. The CDR3 reads CASSVRDGAYEQYF. The CDR3 DNA sequence: TGTGCCAGCAGTGTCCGGGACGGGGCCTACGAGCAGTACTTC.

The V call is TRBV7-3, the J call TRBJ2-1; the D is unclear. Germline V lookup: CDR1 SGHTA, CDR2 FQGTGA. V lost 0 bases and J 5 bases, leaving 5 bases between the germline ends. The CDR3 loop spans 13 amino acids. CDR3: CASSLTIDNEQFF. CDR3 bases: TGTGCCAGCAGCTTAACGATTGACAATGAGCAGTTCTTC.

Only a few counts were recorded for this clonotype. The DNA of the CDR3 is TGTGCCAGCAGCGTATCCTCCCCGGGACAGGGTTATCAGCCCCAGCATTTT. It codes for CASSVSSPGQGYQPQHF. J is TRBJ1-5 and V is TRBV7-8, with TRBD1 matching 9 bases. Unmatched junction bases numbered 13, after V lost 5 bases and J lost 5 bases. The CDR3 spans 17 residues. Looked up from germline, CDR1 is SGHVS and CDR2 is FQNEAQ.

This clonotype appeared a few times. The CDR3 DNA follows: TGTGCCAGCAGCTTAGTAACGGCTGAAGCTTTCTTT. Translation gives CASSLVTAEAFF. This chain uses TRBV7-8 with TRBJ1-1; D ambiguous. The CDR3 is made up of 12 amino acids. Between the trimmed V and J ends, which lost 1 base and 6 bases, there was a span of 6 bases. CDR1 and CDR2 from the germline V gene are SGHVS and FQNEAQ.

This sequence joins TRBV9 and TRBJ1-1; D gene uncertain. Germline V gene lookup returns CDR1 SGDLS and CDR2 YYNGEE. V shed 6 bases and J shed 4 bases, with 19 bases lying between them. This CDR3 comprises 15 residues. The CDR3 DNA is TGTGCCAGCAATCTCCCCGGTGGCAAGAGCACTGAAGCTTTCTTT. Encoded protein: CASNLPGGKSTEAFF.

The chain employs TRBV27 and TRBJ1-5, with 7 bases fitting TRBD1. The ends lost 3 bases at V and 3 bases at J; junction bases unmatched: 5. The germline V gene has CDR1 MNHEY and CDR2 SMNVEV (reference sequence). The CDR3 has 15 residues. CDR3 residues: CASSLGQGVNQPQHF. DNA for the CDR3: TGTGCCAGCAGTTTGGGGCAGGGGGTCAATCAGCCCCAGCATTTT.

V is TRBV7-8 and J is TRBJ1-6, with D uncertain. CDR1 is SGHVS, CDR2 FQNEAQ, per germline. The CDR3 loop spans 12 amino acids. V lost 5 bases and J 14 bases, leaving 13 bases between the germline ends. CDR3 bases: TGTGCCAGCAGCGAAACCGGTGGGGCCCTCCACTTT. It translates to CASSETGGALHF.

The chain employs TRBV6-1 and TRBJ1-5; 7 bases are shared with TRBD1. Unmatched junction bases numbered 12, after V lost 7 bases and J lost 0 bases. The CDR3 has 17 amino acids. Germline CDR1 reads MNHNS; CDR2 reads SASEGT. The CDR3 sequence is CASTLVRDSHSNQPQHF. CDR3 nucleotide sequence: TGTGCCAGCACCCTCGTTAGGGACAGCCATAGCAATCAGCCCCAGCATTTT.

This chain uses TRBV2 with TRBJ2-1, with TRBD1 identical over 7 bases. CDR1 and CDR2 (germline): SNHLY, FYNNEI. Trimming removed 8 bases from V and 9 bases from J; junction bases left unmatched: 16. The CDR3 extends over 15 amino acids. The CDR3 sequence: CASWLTGEPGAEQFF. Written as DNA, the CDR3 is TGTGCCAGCTGGTTAACAGGGGAGCCAGGCGCTGAGCAGTTCTTC.

The chain joins TRBV20-1 to TRBJ2-5, with 10 bases fitting TRBD2. Germline V gene lookup returns CDR1 DFQATT and CDR2 SNEGSKA (reference sequence). The CDR3 loop spans 13 amino acids. Trimming took 5 bases from V and 7 from J; bases not matched to a gene: 7. The CDR3 region is CSAQLAGGATQYF. In nucleotides, the CDR3 is TGCAGTGCTCAGTTAGCGGGGGGCGCGACCCAGTACTTC.

The gene calls are TRBV24-1 and TRBJ2-3, with D tentatively TRBD1 (5 bases). This CDR3 is built from 15 residues. Trimming removed 6 bases at V and 2 bases at J, with 14 bases between. From germline, CDR1 is KGHDR and CDR2 SFDVKD. The CDR3 loop is CATSLGLGATDTQYF. In DNA form, the CDR3 reads TGTGCCACCAGTCTCGGGTTAGGGGCCACAGATACGCAGTATTTT.

This clonotype has a handful of counts. The V call is TRBV4-1, the J call TRBJ1-2, with D hard to call. Germline V gene data show CDR1 as MGHRA and CDR2 as YSYEKL. Trimming took 0 bases from V and 0 from J, leaving 17 bases between them. The CDR3 runs to 18 residues. As DNA, the CDR3 is TGCGCCAGCAGCCAAGAGGTTCTGGGAACGAGGTCTAACTATGGCTACACCTTC. Amino acids: CASSQEVLGTRSNYGYTF.

The chain couples TRBV7-2 to TRBJ2-5, with TRBD1 matching 11 bases. The CDR3 runs to 16 residues. V lost 7 bases, J lost 4 bases, and 11 bases stayed unmatched. Germline V gives CDR1 SGHTA, CDR2 FQGNSA. The CDR3 DNA sequence: TGTGCCAGCACCCTTTACTGGGACAGGGGGTTAGAGACCCAGTACTTC. Translating gives CASTLYWDRGLETQYF.

The chain uses TRBV7-9 and TRBJ1-6; 7 bases align to TRBD1. CDR3 length: 14 amino acids. V lost 5 bases to trimming and J lost 5 bases; unmatched junction nucleotides: 3. Germline V gives CDR1 SEHNR, CDR2 FQNEAQ (reference sequence). The CDR3: CASSPQGNNSPLHF. CDR3 nucleotides: TGTGCCAGCAGCCCACAGGGGAATAATTCACCCCTCCACTTT.

The rearrangement links TRBV7-9 to TRBJ2-2; D remains ambiguous. CDR1 and CDR2 (germline): SEHNR, FQNEAQ (reference sequence). CDR3 length equals 15 residues. Between the trimmed V and J ends, which lost 2 bases and 1 base, there was a span of 8 bases. The CDR3, as DNA: TGTGCCAGCAGCTTAATGTCAGGGAACACCGGGGAGCTGTTTTTT. Protein: CASSLMSGNTGELFF.

This chain links TRBV20-1 with TRBJ1-4, with a tentative D call TRBD1 (5 bases). The CDR3 is 13 residues long. Germline lookup yields CDR1 DFQATT and CDR2 SNEGSKA (reference sequence). V was pared by 6 bases and J by 4 bases, with 12 bases between. The CDR3 spells CSAGQGGNEKLFF. CDR3 DNA sequence: TGCAGTGCCGGGCAGGGTGGTAATGAAAAACTGTTTTTT.

The rearrangement links TRBV10-1 to TRBJ1-1; D call uncertain. Germline CDR1 is WNHNN and CDR2 is SYGVQD (reference sequence). V shed 7 bases and J shed 1 base, with 16 bases lying between them. The CDR3 extends over 15 amino acids. The CDR3 sequence: CASTRSLTENTEAFF. The CDR3 DNA sequence: TGCGCCAGCACTCGGTCCTTAACAGAGAACACTGAAGCTTTCTTT.